The TCR beta chain under discussion was sequenced for a study of blood T cell repertoires in COVID-19 (dated by TCRdb to the early 2020s). The study in broad terms: Samples covering the acute and convalescent phases of COVID-19 were provided by collaborators in the United States, Italy and Spain. The samples were drawn from the first 160 participants of the ongoing ImmuneRACE study and from roughly 1,300 subjects provided by 6 global collaborators. The material from the prospective study consisted of cDNA or gDNA derived from T cells, B-cell-depleted T cells, or PBMCs. Sample metadata almost always included a de-identified subject ID, COVID-19 status, age in years and sex. The repertoires were released in a freely available public database meant as a resource for research on the immune response to SARS-CoV-2. The dataset comprised deeply sampled blood TCRbeta repertoires from subjects exposed to, actively infected with, or recovered from COVID-19. Where available, HLA class I and class II types were obtained from metadata supplied by the sample provider rather than from assay-based typing.

Collaborating institutions collected whole blood in K2EDTA tubes following their own protocols. For TCRbeta analysis, collaborators shipped samples in one of three forms: frozen whole blood, isolated PBMCs, or DNA extracted from either of those sample types. The immunoSEQ Assay, a bias-controlled multiplex PCR, was used to amplify TCRbeta CDR3 regions from genomic DNA. From the authors' description of their analysis: The number of nucleated cells in each sample was estimated by amplification of reference gene primers within the assay. To quantify the absolute abundance of each unique TCRbeta CDR3 rearrangement, sequence reads were collapsed and filtered. For each sample, productive Simpson clonality was calculated as the square root of Simpson's diversity index over productive rearrangements. Held by TCRdb, this immuneACCESS table contains in-frame sequences only and omits some clones. Under half of the omission traces to an unresolved V gene where checked; the cause of the rest is unknown. V and J calls and clone size follow that table, whereas D and trimming were derived from the DNA. This sample holds 150,000 or so clones; roughly 79% were observed only once. Roughly 8% of the sample belongs to the ten largest clones.

In the case of this clone: The clone's antigen remains unknown. No quality values exist for individual bases; no much larger clone is one base distant.

V is reduced by 2 bases and J by 5 bases, leaving a spacing of 4 bases between them. Looking up the germline V gene (reference sequence) yields CDR1 LNHDA and CDR2 SQIVND. From cysteine to phenylalanine, the CDR3 is 11 amino acids long. Here the CDR3 DNA is all that survives: 33 bases in frame from base 1. Study-level results and caveats: Clinical and demographic metadata were provided uncurated, with the amount varying by source and participant.

The rearrangement joined TRBV19 to TRBJ2-7; the D gene assignment is ambiguous. The TCR comes from a human donor with acute or convalescent COVID-19. The donor label of this sample is uncertain. Sequencing was done on a sample of peripheral blood. The CDR3 loop reads CASSIRDEQYF. Here is the DNA: TGTGCCAGTAGTATAAGAGACGAGCAGTACTTC. With all but the CDR3 taken from the reference TRBV19 and TRBJ2-7 genes, the full variable domain is: DGGITQSPKYLFRKEGQNVTLSCEQNLNHDAMYWYRQDPGQGLRLIYYSQIVNDFQKGDIAEGYSVSREKKESFPLTVTSAQKNPTAFYLCASSIRDEQYFGPGTRLTVT.